The rows below give T cell receptor beta chains drawn from one sample of a study of TIL therapy for anti-PD-1-resistant metastatic lung cancer. Assay used: immunoSEQ multiplex PCR; TCRdb lists only in-frame clones, some missing. The sample consists of 50,000 to 65,000 clones, over 75% of them appearing once. Sequencing was performed on blood, taken at baseline. All receptors derive from a person aged 25 to 80 with non-small cell lung cancer. Each CDR3 is given with its conserved first and last residue. The D gene is left open where the match is weak. The size of a clone is reported for some rows only, either as once, few or many, or as a class for expanded clones.

J: TRBJ2-5
V: TRBV14
D: TRBD2
size: -
CDR3: CASNRLGGETQYF
DNA: TGTGCCAGCAACAGACTGGGGGGGGAGACCCAGTACTTC

J: TRBJ2-1
V: TRBV24-1
D: TRBD1
size: -
CDR3: CATSDPPGQGAYNEQFF
DNA: TGTGCCACCAGTGATCCCCCCGGACAGGGGGCCTACAATGAGCAGTTCTTC

J: TRBJ2-1
V: TRBV7-9
D: -
size: -
CDR3: CASTFDYYYNEQFF
DNA: TGTGCCAGCACTTTTGACTACTACTACAATGAGCAGTTCTTC

J: TRBJ1-4
V: TRBV27
D: TRBD1
size: -
CDR3: CASSLRQGARTNEKLFF
DNA: TGTGCCAGCAGTTTACGACAGGGGGCCCGAACTAATGAAAAACTGTTTTTT

J: TRBJ2-5
V: TRBV6-2/TRBV6-3
D: -
size: -
CDR3: CASSYAGNQETQYF
DNA: TGTGCCAGCAGTTACGCCGGGAACCAAGAGACCCAGTACTTC

J: TRBJ1-2
V: TRBV6-5
D: -
size: -
CDR3: CASSLPGNYGYTF
DNA: TGTGCCAGCAGTCTGCCGGGCAACTATGGCTACACCTTC

J: TRBJ2-5
V: TRBV19
D: TRBD1
size: -
CDR3: CASSARQGLETQYF
DNA: TGTGCCAGTAGTGCTCGACAGGGTTTAGAGACCCAGTACTTC

J: TRBJ2-3
V: TRBV27
D: TRBD2
size: -
CDR3: CASRFLAGGPVDTQYF
DNA: TGTGCCAGCAGATTTCTAGCGGGGGGGCCAGTAGATACGCAGTATTTT

J: TRBJ2-3
V: TRBV3-1/TRBV3-2
D: -
size: -
CDR3: CASSPPRRADHTQYF
DNA: TGTGCCAGCAGCCCCCCTCGGCGGGCGGACCATACGCAGTATTTT

J: TRBJ2-1
V: TRBV5-5
D: -
size: -
CDR3: CASSAYGSSYNEQFF
DNA: TGTGCCAGCAGCGCGTACGGGAGCTCCTACAATGAGCAGTTCTTC

J: TRBJ2-1
V: TRBV28
D: TRBD2
size: -
CDR3: CASSLTGTSGTNEQFF
DNA: TGTGCCAGCAGTTTAACCGGGACTAGCGGGACCAATGAGCAGTTCTTC

J: TRBJ2-1
V: TRBV18
D: -
size: -
CDR3: CASSPQGGRIPGEQFF
DNA: TGTGCCAGCTCACCACAAGGGGGAAGGATCCCGGGTGAGCAGTTCTTC

J: TRBJ1-3
V: TRBV4-2
D: -
size: -
CDR3: CASSQEASAVTIYF
DNA: TGTGCCAGCAGCCAAGAGGCCTCAGCGGTCACCATATATTTT

J: TRBJ1-5
V: TRBV2
D: TRBD1
size: -
CDR3: CASKGQGNQPQHF
DNA: TGTGCCAGCAAGGGACAGGGCAATCAGCCCCAGCATTTT

J: TRBJ1-2
V: TRBV27
D: TRBD1
size: -
CDR3: CASTQKGGVLGTPLWAF
DNA: TGTGCCAGCACCCAGAAAGGGGGCGTACTCGGGACGCCATTGTGGGCCTTC

J: TRBJ2-3
V: TRBV12-3/TRBV12-4
D: TRBD2
size: -
CDR3: CASTSRGVSQYF
DNA: TGTGCCAGCACCTCCCGGGGGGTTTCGCAGTATTTT

J: TRBJ1-2
V: TRBV4-2
D: -
size: -
CDR3: CASSQGRSRGYTF
DNA: TGTGCCAGCAGCCAAGGCAGAAGCCGGGGCTACACCTTC

J: TRBJ2-7
V: TRBV21-1
D: -
size: -
CDR3: CASSKVAPGLAGYSYEQYF
DNA: TGTGCCAGCAGCAAAGTAGCCCCCGGACTAGCGGGTTACTCCTACGAGCAGTACTTC

J: TRBJ2-3
V: TRBV7-2
D: TRBD2
size: once
CDR3: CASSYTSGTDTQYF
DNA: TGTGCCAGCAGTTATACTAGCGGCACAGATACGCAGTATTTT

J: TRBJ2-1
V: TRBV12-3/TRBV12-4
D: -
size: once
CDR3: CASSLRLLNEQFF
DNA: TGTGCCAGCAGTTTGAGGCTGCTCAATGAGCAGTTCTTC